This TCR beta chain derives from a study of blood T cells in healthy people across ages. CDR1 SGHRS and CDR2 YFSETQ come from the germline V gene. The CDR3 has 14 residues. The ends were cut back, 0 bases at V and 2 bases at J, with 8 bases in the middle. Through a sample-barcoded 5' primer and a J-beta primer mix, a second PCR was run for roughly 6 to 12 cycles. Via MiXCR, TCRdb re-called the 5' RACE reads, giving one row per CDR3 protein. Found here are roughly 2 million distinct CDR3 sequences, roughly 52% of them singletons; the top ten hold over 2%. As for this clonotype: Its target is unknown.

Study-level results: Compared with aged donors, long-lived donors showed fewer expanded clones, suggesting selection.

Sequencing was performed on blood. The chain employs TRBV5-1 and TRBJ1-1; D gene ambiguous. The clonotype comes from a woman aged 40 to 55 in good health. The CDR3 reads CASSLGEINTEAFF. The CDR3 DNA reads TGCGCCAGCAGCTTGGGCGAGATTAACACTGAAGCTTTCTTT.